What follows are 12 T cell receptor beta chains derived from one specimen sequenced in a study of post-analysis software for immune sequencing data. Every TCR beta cDNA library bore unique molecular identifiers. TCRdb used MiXCR to reprocess the PCR reads, holding one entry per CDR3 protein. Here the sample spans 430,000 or so distinct CDR3 sequences, roughly 40% being singletons. Study results and caveats: Comparison of patients with controls showed five TRBV segments more frequent in patients, TRBV5-6, TRBV5-1 and TRBV20-1 among them.

No antigen is known for these receptors. The specimen was blood. Receptors were obtained from a girl aged 2 to 9 with multiple sclerosis.

Only a few counts were recorded for this clonotype. V usage is TRBV20-1 and J usage is TRBJ2-1, with 7 bases matching TRBD2. Germline V gene sequence: CDR1 DFQATT, CDR2 SNEGSKA (reference sequence). The CDR3 length is 15 residues. V gave up 1 base and J gave up 6 bases; unmatched junction bases: 9. CDR3 sequence: CSARVAGVNANEQFF. The CDR3 DNA reads TGCAGTGCTAGAGTCGCGGGAGTGAACGCCAATGAGCAGTTCTTC.

In its sample, this clonotype was seen a few times. The chain couples TRBV5-1 to TRBJ2-1; a weak D match, TRBD2 (6 bases). Trimming took off 0 bases at V and 10 bases at J, with 14 bases between the two ends. The germline CDR1 and CDR2 sequences are SGHRS and YFSETQ. CDR3 length equals 14 residues. CDR3 nucleotide sequence: TGCGCCAGCAGCTTGGCCCTACGCCTAGCGGAGCAGTTCTTC. This codes for CASSLALRLAEQFF. Variable domain in full (rest from reference TRBV5-1 and TRBJ2-1): KAGVTQTPRYLIKTRGQQVTLSCSPISGHRSVSWYQQTPGQGLQFLFEYFSETQRNKGNFPGRFSGRQFSNSRSEMNVSTLELGDSALYLCASSLALRLAEQFFGPGTRLTVL.

This clonotype was detected ten times or more. This chain uses TRBV7-9 with TRBJ2-1; 10 bases fit TRBD2. The V segment lost 2 bases and the J segment 6 bases; nucleotides outside the gene matches: 7. Germline V gives CDR1 SEHNR, CDR2 FQNEAQ (reference sequence). The CDR3 consists of 16 residues. The DNA of the CDR3 is TGTGCCAGCAGCTTAATCGGGACTAGCGACCGCAATGAGCAGTTCTTC. It yields the protein CASSLIGTSDRNEQFF.

The chain joins TRBV7-2 to TRBJ2-1, with a possible D match to TRBD2 (6 bases). Germline CDR1 reads SGHTA; CDR2 reads FQGNSA. CDR3 length equals 14 residues. V lost 6 bases and J 4 bases, leaving 13 bases between the germline ends. The CDR3 protein is CASRRDGGYNEQFF. The CDR3 DNA reads as TGTGCCAGCAGGAGGGACGGGGGATACAATGAGCAGTTCTTC.

This chain joins TRBV6-5 and TRBJ2-3; the D is unclear. CDR3 length: 19 amino acids. The germline V and J ends were trimmed by 2 bases and 0 bases, with 21 bases remaining between them. Germline V CDR1 and CDR2: MNHEY, SVGAGI. This chain's CDR3 is CASSYGLGRAFSSTDTQYF. The CDR3 nucleotides are TGTGCCAGCAGTTACGGGCTCGGACGTGCATTCAGTAGCACAGATACGCAGTATTTT.

The sample holds a few counts of this clonotype. The genes are TRBV12-3 or TRBV12-4 and TRBJ2-6; no definite D call. Deletions cut 1 base from V and 0 bases from J, with 19 bases between. CDR3 length: 20 amino acids. The CDR3 region has the DNA TGTGCCAGCAGTTTAGTACATGGTGGGCCGTTTAGCTCTGGGGCCAACGTCCTGACTTTC. This encodes CASSLVHGGPFSSGANVLTF.

This clonotype was detected a few times. V usage is TRBV29-1 and J usage is TRBJ1-2; D might be TRBD1 (5 bases). Germline assignment: CDR1 SQVTM and CDR2 ANQGSEA. V lost 3 bases and J lost 2, with 7 bases in between. This CDR3 is 12 amino acids long. This CDR3 is CSVESGNYGYTF. CDR3 DNA: TGCAGCGTTGAGTCAGGGAACTATGGCTACACCTTC.

This clonotype was detected only a few times. The genes are TRBV20-1 and TRBJ2-7; TRBD2 aligns across 7 bases. The CDR3 length is 15 residues. J gave up 2 bases and V 1 base, and 8 bases lay outside the gene matches. Germline CDR1 and CDR2: DFQATT and SNEGSKA (reference sequence). CDR3 region: CSARVGGVPPYEQYF. DNA for the CDR3: TGCAGTGCTAGAGTGGGGGGGGTTCCCCCCTACGAGCAGTACTTC.

This chain uses TRBV4-1 with TRBJ1-2, with 7 bases that match TRBD1. CDR1 is MGHRA and CDR2 is YSYEKL in the germline V gene. The CDR3 consists of 14 residues. J was trimmed by 3 bases and V by 7 bases; bases with no gene match: 8. This CDR3 reads CASTHPDRDYGYTF. The CDR3 nucleotides are TGCGCCAGCACTCATCCCGACAGGGACTATGGCTACACCTTC.

V and J are TRBV29-1 and TRBJ1-1; 7 bases match TRBD1. The CDR3 is made up of 12 amino acids. V trimming: 6 bases; J trimming: 7 bases; junction bases outside the gene matches: 8. The germline CDR1 and CDR2 sequences are SQVTM and ANQGSEA. CDR3 sequence reads: CSVATGTIEAFF. CDR3 nucleotide sequence: TGCAGCGTCGCGACAGGGACCATTGAAGCTTTCTTT.

This clonotype was detected a few times. This sequence joins TRBV20-1 and TRBJ2-1; possibly TRBD2 for D (5 bases). The CDR3 covers 14 residues. Trimming removed 0 bases from V and 7 bases from J, with 13 bases in between. CDR1 and CDR2 (germline): DFQATT, SNEGSKA (reference sequence). CDR3 nucleotide sequence: TGCAGTGCTAGAGATCCCTTGACGGGGAATGAGCAGTTCTTC. This translates into CSARDPLTGNEQFF.

V gene TRBV20-1 combines with J gene TRBJ2-7; the match to TRBD2 covers 9 bases. This CDR3 region has 14 residues. Germline-derived CDR1 and CDR2 are DFQATT and SNEGSKA (reference sequence). V was pared by 1 base and J by 2 bases, with 3 bases of the junction left unmatched. CDR3 sequence (DNA): TGCAGTGCTAGAGCCAGACTAGCGGCCTACGAGCAGTACTTC. Amino acid sequence: CSARARLAAYEQYF.